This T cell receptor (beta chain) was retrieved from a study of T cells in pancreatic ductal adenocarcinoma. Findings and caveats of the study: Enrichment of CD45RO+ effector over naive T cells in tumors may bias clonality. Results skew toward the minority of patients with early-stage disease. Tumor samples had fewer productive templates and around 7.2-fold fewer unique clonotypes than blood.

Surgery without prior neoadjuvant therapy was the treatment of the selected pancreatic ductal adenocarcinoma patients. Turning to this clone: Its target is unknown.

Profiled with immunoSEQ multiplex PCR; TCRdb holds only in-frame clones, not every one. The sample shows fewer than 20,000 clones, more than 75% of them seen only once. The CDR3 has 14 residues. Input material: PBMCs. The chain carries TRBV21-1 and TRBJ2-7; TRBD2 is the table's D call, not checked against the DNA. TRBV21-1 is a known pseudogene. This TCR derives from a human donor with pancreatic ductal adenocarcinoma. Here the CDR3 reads CASSCGRGSYEQYF. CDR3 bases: TGTGCCAGCAGCTGCGGGAGAGGCTCCTACGAGCAGTACTTC.